These 3 T cell receptor beta chains were all obtained from the same sample, sequenced in a study of blood T cell repertoires in COVID-19. The table came from immunoSEQ multiplex PCR; TCRdb's copy has only in-frame clones and leaves some out. Here the sample spans about 300,000 clones, around 83% being singletons. Sequencing was performed on peripheral blood. The receptors derive from a woman aged 45-60 years with acute or convalescent COVID-19.

V and J are TRBV4-3 and TRBJ2-2; 11 bases map to TRBD1. The germline V gene encodes CDR1 LGHNA and CDR2 YSLEER. This CDR3 comprises 15 residues. With 4 bases clipped from V and 4 bases from J, the junction kept 2 bases outside the gene matches. The CDR3 region is CASSRGTGGTGELFF. CDR3 coding DNA: TGCGCCAGCAGCCGAGGGACAGGGGGCACCGGGGAGCTGTTTTTT.

The chain is built from TRBV7-9 and TRBJ1-1, with TRBD1 matching over 10 bases. V was pared by 3 bases and J by 4 bases, with 8 bases of the junction left unmatched. The CDR3 sequence is 16 residues long. Germline V lookup: CDR1 SEHNR, CDR2 FQNEAQ (reference sequence). The CDR3 DNA is TGTGCCAGCAGCTTTCGACAGGGGGCGTTAATCACTGAAGCTTTCTTT. The encoded protein is CASSFRQGALITEAFF.

The sample holds one count of this clone. V usage is TRBV7-2 and J usage is TRBJ1-1; D uncertain. Per germline, CDR1 SGHTA and CDR2 FQGNSA. V gave up 4 bases and J gave up 11 bases, with 11 bases separating them. This CDR3 has 11 residues. The CDR3 coding sequence is TGTGCCAGCAGCTCACCGACTGGGGCTTTCTTT. Translation gives CASSSPTGAFF.